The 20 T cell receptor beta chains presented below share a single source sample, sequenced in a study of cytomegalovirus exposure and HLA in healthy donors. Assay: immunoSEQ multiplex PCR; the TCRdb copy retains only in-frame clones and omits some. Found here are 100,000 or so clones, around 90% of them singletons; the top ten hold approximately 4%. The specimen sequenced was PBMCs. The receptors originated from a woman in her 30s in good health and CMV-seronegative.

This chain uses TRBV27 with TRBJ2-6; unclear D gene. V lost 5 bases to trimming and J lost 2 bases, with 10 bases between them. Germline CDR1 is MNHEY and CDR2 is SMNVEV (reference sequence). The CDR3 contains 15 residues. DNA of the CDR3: TGTGCCAGCAGTCCGCCTCGAGCTGGGGCCAACGTCCTGACTTTC. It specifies CASSPPRAGANVLTF.

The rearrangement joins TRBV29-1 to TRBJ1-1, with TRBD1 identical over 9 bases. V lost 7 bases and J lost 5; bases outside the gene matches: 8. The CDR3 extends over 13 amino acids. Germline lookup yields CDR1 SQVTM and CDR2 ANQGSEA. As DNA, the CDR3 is TGCAGCGCCGAACAGGGGGCTGTGACTGAAGCTTTCTTT. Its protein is CSAEQGAVTEAFF.

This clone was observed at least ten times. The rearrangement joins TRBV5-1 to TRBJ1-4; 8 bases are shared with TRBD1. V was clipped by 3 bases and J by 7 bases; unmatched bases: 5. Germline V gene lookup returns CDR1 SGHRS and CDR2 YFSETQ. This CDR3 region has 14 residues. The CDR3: CASSYRDRSEKLFF. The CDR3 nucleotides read TGCGCCAGCAGCTACCGGGACAGGAGTGAAAAACTGTTTTTT.

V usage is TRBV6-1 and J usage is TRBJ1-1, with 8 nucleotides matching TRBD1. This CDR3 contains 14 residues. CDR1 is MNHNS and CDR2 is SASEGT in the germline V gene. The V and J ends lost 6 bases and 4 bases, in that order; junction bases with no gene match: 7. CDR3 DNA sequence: TGTGCCAGCAGGGGACAGGCCTCGATCACTGAAGCTTTCTTT. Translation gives CASRGQASITEAFF.

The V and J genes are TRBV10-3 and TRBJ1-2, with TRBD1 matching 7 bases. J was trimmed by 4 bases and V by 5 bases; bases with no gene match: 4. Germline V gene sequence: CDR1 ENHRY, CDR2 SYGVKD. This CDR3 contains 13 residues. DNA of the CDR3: TGTGCCATCAGTAGGGACAGCCTCTATGGCTACACCTTC. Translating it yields CAISRDSLYGYTF.

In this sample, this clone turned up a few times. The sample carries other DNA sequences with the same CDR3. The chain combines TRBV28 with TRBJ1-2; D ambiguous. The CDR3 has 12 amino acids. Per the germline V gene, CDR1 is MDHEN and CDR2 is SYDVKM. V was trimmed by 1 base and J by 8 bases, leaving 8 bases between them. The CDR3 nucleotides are TGTGCCAGCAGTTTATCTTTGGAGGGCTACACCTTC. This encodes CASSLSLEGYTF.

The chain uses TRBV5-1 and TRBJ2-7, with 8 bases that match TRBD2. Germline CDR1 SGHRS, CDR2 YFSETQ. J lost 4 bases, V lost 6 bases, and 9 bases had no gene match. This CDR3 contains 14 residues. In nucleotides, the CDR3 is TGCGCCAGCAAGGTTAGTAGCGGGAAATACGAGCAGTACTTC. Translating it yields CASKVSSGKYEQYF.

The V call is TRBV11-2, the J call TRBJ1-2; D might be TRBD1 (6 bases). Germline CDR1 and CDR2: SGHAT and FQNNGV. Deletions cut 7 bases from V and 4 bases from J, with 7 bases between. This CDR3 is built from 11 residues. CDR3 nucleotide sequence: TGTGCCAGCACGGACAGCTATGGCTACACCTTC. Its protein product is CASTDSYGYTF.

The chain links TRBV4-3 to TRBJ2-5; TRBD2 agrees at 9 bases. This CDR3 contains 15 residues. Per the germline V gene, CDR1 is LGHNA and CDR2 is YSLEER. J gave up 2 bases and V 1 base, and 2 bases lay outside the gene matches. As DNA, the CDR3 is TGCGCCAGCAGCCAAGCCAGCGGGAGGCAAGAGACCCAGTACTTC. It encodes CASSQASGRQETQYF.

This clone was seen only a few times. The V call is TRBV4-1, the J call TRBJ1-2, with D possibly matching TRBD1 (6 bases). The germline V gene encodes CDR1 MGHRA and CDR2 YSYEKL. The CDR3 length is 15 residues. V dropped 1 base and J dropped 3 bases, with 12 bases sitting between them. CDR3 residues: CASSQVPGADYGYTF. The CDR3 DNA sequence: TGCGCCAGCAGCCAAGTTCCAGGGGCTGACTATGGCTACACCTTC.

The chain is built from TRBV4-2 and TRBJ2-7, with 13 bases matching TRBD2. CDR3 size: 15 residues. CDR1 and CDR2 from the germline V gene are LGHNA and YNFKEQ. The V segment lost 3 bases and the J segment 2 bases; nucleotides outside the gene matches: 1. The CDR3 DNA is TGTGCCAGCAGCCAGGGACTAGCGGGGACCTACGAGCAGTACTTC. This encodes CASSQGLAGTYEQYF.

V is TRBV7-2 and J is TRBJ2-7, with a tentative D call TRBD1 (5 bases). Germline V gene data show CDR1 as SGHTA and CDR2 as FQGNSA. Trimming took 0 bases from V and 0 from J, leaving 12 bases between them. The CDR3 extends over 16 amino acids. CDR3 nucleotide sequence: TGTGCCAGCAGCTTAGCGCAGGGCATCAGCTCCTACGAGCAGTACTTC. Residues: CASSLAQGISSYEQYF.

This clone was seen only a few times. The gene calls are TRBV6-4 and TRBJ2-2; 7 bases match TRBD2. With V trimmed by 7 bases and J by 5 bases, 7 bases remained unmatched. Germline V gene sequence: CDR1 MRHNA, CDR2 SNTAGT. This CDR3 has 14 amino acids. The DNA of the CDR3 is TGTGCCAGCAAGTCCTCAGCGGGAACCGGGGAGCTGTTTTTT. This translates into CASKSSAGTGELFF.

This CDR3 is CASSLRRGGPEEQFF. CDR3 nucleotide sequence: TGTGCCAGCAGCTTGAGGAGGGGAGGGCCAGAGGAGCAGTTCTTC. This chain links TRBV7-2 with TRBJ2-1; 7 bases fit TRBD2. The V and J ends lost 3 bases and 10 bases, in that order; junction bases with no gene match: 12. CDR1 SGHTA and CDR2 FQGNSA come from the germline V gene. This CDR3 is 15 amino acids long.

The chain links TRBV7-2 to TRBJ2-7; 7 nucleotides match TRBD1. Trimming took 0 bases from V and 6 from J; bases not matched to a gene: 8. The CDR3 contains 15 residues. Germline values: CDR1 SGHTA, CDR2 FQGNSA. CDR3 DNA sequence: TGTGCCAGCAGCTTAGCAGTGGCAGGGGGACCCGAGCAGTACTTC. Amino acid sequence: CASSLAVAGGPEQYF.

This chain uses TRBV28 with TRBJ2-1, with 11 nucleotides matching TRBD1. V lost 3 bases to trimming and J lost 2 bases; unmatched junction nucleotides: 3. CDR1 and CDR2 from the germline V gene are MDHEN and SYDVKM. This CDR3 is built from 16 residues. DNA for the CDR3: TGTGCCAGCAGTTTCCGGGGACAGGGGGCCTACAATGAGCAGTTCTTC. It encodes CASSFRGQGAYNEQFF.

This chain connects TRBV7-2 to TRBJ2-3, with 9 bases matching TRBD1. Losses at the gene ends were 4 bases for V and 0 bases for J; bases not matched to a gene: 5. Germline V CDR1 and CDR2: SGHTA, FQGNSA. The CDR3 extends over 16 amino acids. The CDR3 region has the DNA TGTGCCAGCAGCTCGTCCGGGACAGGGAGCACAGATACGCAGTATTTT. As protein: CASSSSGTGSTDTQYF.

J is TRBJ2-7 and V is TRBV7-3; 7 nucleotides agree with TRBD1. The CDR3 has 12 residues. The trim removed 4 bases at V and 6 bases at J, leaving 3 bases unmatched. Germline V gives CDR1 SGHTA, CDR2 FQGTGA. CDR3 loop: CASSYPGGEQYF. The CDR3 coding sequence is TGTGCCAGCAGCTACCCAGGGGGCGAGCAGTACTTC. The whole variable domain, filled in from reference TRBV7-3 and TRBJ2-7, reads GAGVSQTPSNKVTEKGKYVELRCDPISGHTALYWYRQSLGQGPEFLIYFQGTGAADDSGLPNDRFFAVRPEGSVSTLKIQRTERGDSAVYLCASSYPGGEQYFGPGTRLTVT.

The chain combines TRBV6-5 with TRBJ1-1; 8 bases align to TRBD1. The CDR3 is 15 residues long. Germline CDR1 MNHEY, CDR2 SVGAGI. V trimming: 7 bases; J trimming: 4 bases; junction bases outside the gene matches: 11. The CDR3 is CASTSPHRGGTEAFF. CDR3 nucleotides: TGTGCCAGCACCTCCCCCCACAGGGGGGGCACTGAAGCTTTCTTT.

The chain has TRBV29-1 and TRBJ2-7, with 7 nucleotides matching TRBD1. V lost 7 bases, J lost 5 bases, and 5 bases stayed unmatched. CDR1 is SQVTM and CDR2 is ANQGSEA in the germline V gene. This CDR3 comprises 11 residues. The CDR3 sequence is CSAITGDEQYF. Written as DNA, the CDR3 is TGCAGCGCTATAACAGGGGACGAGCAGTACTTC.